This entry concerns a single T cell receptor (beta chain). As yet, its antigen is unknown. The sample belongs to a study of cytomegalovirus exposure and HLA in healthy donors. Researchers ran the PCR with 60 Vbeta and 13 Jbeta primers. TCRdb's copy holds only in-frame clones and misses some; the assay was immunoSEQ multiplex PCR. Among about 150,000 clones, approximately 79% were seen once, and the ten largest hold 2.9%. Germline CDR1 is SGDLS and CDR2 is YYNGEE. V lost 4 bases to trimming and J lost 6 bases; unmatched junction nucleotides: 7. The CDR3 loop spans 14 amino acids. Study-level findings and limits: In a later analysis, across HLA loci, associated TCR counts were highest for DRB1, lowest for HLA-C. Earlier analysis yielded a pattern in which most TCR beta V segments were productive about 90% or about 30% of the time. The study listed around 150 cytomegalovirus-associated TCR beta chains.

This receptor was identified in a woman aged 30 to 39 in good health and CMV-seronegative. The rearrangement links TRBV9 to TRBJ2-7, with 10 bases identical to TRBD2. The source material was PBMCs. The CDR3, as DNA: TGTGCCAGCAGCCCAAGCGGGAGGGCCTCCGAGCAGTACTTC. This sequence encodes CASSPSGRASEQYF.